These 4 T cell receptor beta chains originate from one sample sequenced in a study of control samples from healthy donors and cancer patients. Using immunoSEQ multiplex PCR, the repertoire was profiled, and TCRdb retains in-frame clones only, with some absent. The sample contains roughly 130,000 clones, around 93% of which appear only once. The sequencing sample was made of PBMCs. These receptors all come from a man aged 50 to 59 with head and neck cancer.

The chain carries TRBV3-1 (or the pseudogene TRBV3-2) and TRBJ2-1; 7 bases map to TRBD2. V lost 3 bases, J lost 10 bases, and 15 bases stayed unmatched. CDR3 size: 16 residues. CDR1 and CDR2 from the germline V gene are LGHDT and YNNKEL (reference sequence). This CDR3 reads CASSQGVPREGREQFF. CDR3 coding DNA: TGTGCCAGCAGCCAGGGGGTCCCTAGGGAGGGTAGGGAGCAGTTCTTC.

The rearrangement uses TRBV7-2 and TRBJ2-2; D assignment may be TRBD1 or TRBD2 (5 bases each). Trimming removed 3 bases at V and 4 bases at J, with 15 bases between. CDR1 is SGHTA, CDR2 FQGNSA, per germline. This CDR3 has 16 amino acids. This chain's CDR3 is CASSFPGLAGTGELFF. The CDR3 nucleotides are TGTGCCAGCAGCTTCCCGGGGCTAGCAGGCACCGGGGAGCTGTTTTTT.

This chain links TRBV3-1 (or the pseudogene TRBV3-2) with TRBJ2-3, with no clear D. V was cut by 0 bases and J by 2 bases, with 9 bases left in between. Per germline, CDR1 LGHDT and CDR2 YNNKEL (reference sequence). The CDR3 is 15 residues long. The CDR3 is CASSQDWATTDTQYF. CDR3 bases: TGTGCCAGCAGCCAAGATTGGGCCACCACAGATACGCAGTATTTT.

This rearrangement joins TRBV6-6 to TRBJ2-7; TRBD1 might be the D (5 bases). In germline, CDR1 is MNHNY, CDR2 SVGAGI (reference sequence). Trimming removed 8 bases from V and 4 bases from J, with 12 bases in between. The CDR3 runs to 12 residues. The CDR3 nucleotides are TGTGCCAGCGGGGCCGACAGTTACGAGCAGTACTTC. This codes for CASGADSYEQYF.